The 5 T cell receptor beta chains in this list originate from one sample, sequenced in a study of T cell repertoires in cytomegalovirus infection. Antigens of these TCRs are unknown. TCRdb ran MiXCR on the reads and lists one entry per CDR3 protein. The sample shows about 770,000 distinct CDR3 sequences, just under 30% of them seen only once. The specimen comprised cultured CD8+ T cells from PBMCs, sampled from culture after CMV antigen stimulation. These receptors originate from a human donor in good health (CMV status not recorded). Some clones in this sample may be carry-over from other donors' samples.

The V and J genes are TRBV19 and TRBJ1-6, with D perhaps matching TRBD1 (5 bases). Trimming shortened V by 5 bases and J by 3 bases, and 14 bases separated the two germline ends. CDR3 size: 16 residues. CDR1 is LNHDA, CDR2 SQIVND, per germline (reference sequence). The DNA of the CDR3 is TGTGCCAGTAGTCAGGGACGGACGGTCTATAATTCACCCCTCCACTTT. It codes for CASSQGRTVYNSPLHF.

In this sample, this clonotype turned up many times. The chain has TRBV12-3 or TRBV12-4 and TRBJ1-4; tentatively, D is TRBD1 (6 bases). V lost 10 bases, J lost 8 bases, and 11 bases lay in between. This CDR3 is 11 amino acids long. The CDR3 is CATTQGEKLFF. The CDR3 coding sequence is TGTGCCACCACACAGGGCGAAAAACTGTTTTTT.

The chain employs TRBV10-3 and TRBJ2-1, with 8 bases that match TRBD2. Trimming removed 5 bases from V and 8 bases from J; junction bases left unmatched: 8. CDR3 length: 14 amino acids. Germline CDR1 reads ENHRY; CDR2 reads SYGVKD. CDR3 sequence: CAISPGGGRDEQFF. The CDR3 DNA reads TGTGCCATCAGTCCCGGCGGGGGGAGGGATGAGCAGTTCTTC.

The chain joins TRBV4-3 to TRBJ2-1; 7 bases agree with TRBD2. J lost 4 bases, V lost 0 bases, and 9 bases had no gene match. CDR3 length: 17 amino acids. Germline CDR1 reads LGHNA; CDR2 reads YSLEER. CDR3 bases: TGCGCCAGCAGCCAAGATGGGGGAGGGGTGGAATACAATGAGCAGTTCTTC. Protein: CASSQDGGGVEYNEQFF.

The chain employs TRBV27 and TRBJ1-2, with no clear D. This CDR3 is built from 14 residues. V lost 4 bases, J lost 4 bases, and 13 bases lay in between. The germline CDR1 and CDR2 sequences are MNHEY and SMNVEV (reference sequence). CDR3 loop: CASSSTLSLYGYTF. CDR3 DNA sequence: TGTGCCAGCAGTTCTACGCTTAGCCTCTATGGCTACACCTTC.